The clone carrying this T cell receptor beta chain came up a few times. Via MiXCR, TCRdb re-called the 5' RACE reads, giving one row per CDR3 protein. Seen here are tens of thousands of distinct CDR3 sequences, around 9.1% observed once, and the top ten hold 7.6%. The trim removed 6 bases at V and 7 bases at J, leaving 10 bases unmatched. The CDR3 is made up of 13 amino acids. Germline V gene sequence: CDR1 DFQATT, CDR2 SNEGSKA (reference sequence). This specimen comes from a study of early T cells in non-severe SARS-CoV-2 infection. For the study at large: Chains were not paired, and sequencing was done on bulk RNA from unsorted whole blood.

The chain has TRBV20-1 and TRBJ1-1, with TRBD1 identical over 8 bases. The sample here was whole blood, taken at baseline. The origin of this receptor is an adult who was a healthcare worker with PCR-confirmed SARS-CoV-2 infection or an uninfected control (not recorded which). CDR3 in DNA: TGCAGTGCATACGACAGGGGCAATTTTGAAGCTTTCTTT. Its translation is CSAYDRGNFEAFF.